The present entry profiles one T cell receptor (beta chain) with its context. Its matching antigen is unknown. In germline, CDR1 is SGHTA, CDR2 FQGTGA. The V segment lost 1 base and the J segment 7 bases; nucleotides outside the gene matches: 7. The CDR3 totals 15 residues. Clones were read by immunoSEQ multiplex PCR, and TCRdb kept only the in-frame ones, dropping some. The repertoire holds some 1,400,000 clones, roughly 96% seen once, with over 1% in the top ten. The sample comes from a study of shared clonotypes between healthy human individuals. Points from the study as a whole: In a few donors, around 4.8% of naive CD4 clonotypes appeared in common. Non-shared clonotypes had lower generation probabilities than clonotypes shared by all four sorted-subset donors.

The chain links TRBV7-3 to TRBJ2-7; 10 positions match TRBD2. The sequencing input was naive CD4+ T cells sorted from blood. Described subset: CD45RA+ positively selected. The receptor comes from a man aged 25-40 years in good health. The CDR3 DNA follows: TGTGCCAGCAGCTTAATGCTAGCGGGAGATGGGGAGCAGTACTTC. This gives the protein CASSLMLAGDGEQYF.